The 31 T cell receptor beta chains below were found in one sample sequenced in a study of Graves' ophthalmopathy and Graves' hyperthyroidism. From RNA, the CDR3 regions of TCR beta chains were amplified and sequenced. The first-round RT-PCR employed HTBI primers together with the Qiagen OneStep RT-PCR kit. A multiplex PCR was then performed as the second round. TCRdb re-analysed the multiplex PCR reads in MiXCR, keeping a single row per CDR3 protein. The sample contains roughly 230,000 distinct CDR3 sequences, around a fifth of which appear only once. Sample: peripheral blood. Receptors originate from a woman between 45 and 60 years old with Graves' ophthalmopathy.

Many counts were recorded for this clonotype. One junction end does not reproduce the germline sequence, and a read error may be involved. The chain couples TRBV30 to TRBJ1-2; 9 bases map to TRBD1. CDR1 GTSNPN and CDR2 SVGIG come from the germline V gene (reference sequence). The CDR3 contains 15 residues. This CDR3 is CAGRNRDRALFGYTF. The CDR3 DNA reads TGTGCCGGGAGAAACCGGGACAGGGCCCTGTTTGGCTACACCTTC.

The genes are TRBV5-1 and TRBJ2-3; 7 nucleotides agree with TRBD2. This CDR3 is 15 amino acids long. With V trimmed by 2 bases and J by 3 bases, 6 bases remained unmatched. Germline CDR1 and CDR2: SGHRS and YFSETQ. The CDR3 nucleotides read TGCGCCAGCAGCTTCGCGGGAGTAAGGACAGATACGCAGTATTTT. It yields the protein CASSFAGVRTDTQYF.

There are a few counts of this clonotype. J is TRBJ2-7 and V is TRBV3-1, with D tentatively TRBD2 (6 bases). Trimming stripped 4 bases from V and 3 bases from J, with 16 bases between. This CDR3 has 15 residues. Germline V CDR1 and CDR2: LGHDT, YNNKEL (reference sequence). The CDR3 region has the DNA TGTGCCAGCAGCCCGGAGGGACGGAAAATCTACGAGCAGTACTTC. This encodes CASSPEGRKIYEQYF.

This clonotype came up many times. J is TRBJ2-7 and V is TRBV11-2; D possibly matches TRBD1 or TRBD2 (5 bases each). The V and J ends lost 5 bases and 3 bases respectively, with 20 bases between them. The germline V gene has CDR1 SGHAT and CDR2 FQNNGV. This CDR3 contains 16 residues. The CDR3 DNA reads TGTGCCAGCAGCCAGACATCGGACAAAGGGAGCTACGAGCAGTACTTC. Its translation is CASSQTSDKGSYEQYF.

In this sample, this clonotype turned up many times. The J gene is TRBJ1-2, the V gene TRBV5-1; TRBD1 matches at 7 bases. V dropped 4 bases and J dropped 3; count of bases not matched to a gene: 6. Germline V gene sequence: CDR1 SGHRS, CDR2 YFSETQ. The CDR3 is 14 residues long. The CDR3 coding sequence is TGCGCCAGCAGCCACGACAGGGCCTACTATGGCTACACCTTC. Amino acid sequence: CASSHDRAYYGYTF.

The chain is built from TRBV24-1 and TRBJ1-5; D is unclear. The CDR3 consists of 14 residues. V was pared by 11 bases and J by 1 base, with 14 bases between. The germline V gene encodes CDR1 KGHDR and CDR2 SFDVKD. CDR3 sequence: CASRSGRSNQPQHF. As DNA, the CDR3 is TGTGCCAGCAGATCGGGCCGGAGCAATCAGCCCCAGCATTTT.

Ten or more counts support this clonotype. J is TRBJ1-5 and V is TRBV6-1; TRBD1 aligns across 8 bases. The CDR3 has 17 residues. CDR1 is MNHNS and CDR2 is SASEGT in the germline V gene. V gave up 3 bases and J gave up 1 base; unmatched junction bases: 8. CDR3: CASSELPQGASNQPQHF. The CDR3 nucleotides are TGTGCCAGCAGTGAGCTACCCCAGGGGGCGAGCAATCAGCCCCAGCATTTT.

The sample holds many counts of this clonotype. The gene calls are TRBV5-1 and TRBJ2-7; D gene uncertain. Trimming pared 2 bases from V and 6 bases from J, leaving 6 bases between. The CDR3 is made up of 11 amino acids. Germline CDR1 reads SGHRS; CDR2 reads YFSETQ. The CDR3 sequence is CASSFNCEQYF. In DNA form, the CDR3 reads TGCGCCAGCAGCTTCAACTGCGAGCAGTACTTC.

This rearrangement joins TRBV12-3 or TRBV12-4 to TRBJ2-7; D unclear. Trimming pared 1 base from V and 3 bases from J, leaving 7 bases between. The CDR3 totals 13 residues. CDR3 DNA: TGTGCCAGCAGTTTAGGCCCTGACTACGAGCAGTACTTC. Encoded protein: CASSLGPDYEQYF.

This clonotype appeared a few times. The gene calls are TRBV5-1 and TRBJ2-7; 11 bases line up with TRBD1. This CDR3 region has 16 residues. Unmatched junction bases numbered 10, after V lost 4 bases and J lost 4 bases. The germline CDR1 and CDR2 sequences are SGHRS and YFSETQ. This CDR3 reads CASSGGTGTGGYEQYF. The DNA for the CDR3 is TGCGCCAGCAGCGGGGGAACCGGGACAGGGGGGTACGAGCAGTACTTC.

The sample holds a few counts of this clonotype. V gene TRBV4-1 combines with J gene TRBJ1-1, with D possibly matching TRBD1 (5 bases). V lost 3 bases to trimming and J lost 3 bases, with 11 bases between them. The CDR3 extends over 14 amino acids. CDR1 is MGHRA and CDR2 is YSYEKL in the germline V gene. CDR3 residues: CASSQPRAYTEAFF. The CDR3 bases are TGCGCCAGCAGCCAGCCCAGGGCGTACACTGAAGCTTTCTTT.

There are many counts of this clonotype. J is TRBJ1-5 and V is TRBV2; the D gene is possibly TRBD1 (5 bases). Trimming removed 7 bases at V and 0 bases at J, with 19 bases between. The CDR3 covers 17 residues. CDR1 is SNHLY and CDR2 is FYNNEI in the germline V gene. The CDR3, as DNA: TGTGCCAGCACGAGGATTCAGGGCGACCTTAGCAATCAGCCCCAGCATTTT. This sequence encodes CASTRIQGDLSNQPQHF.

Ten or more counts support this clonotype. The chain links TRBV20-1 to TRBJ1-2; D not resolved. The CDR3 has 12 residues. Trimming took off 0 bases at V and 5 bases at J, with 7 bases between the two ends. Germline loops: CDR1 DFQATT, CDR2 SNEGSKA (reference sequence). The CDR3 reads CSARDRLYGYTF. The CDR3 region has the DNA TGCAGTGCTAGAGACAGGTTGTATGGCTACACCTTC.

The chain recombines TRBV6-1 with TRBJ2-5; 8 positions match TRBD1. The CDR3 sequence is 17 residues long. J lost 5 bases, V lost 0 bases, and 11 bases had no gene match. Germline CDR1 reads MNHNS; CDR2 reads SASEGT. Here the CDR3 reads CASSEALDTGGRETQYF. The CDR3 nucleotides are TGTGCCAGCAGTGAAGCGCTGGATACAGGGGGTCGCGAGACCCAGTACTTC.

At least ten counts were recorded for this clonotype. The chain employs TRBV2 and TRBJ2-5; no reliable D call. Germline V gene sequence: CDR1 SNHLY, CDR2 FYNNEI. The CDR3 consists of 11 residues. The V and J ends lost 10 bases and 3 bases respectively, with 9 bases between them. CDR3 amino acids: CATRTEETQYF. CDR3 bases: TGTGCCACCCGAACAGAAGAGACCCAGTACTTC.

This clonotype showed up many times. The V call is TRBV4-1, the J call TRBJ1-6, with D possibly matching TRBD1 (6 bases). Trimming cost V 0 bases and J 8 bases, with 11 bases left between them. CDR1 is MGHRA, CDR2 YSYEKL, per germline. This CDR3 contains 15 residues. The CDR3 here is CASSQEPGADSPLHF. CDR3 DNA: TGCGCCAGCAGCCAAGAACCAGGGGCGGATTCACCCCTCCACTTT.

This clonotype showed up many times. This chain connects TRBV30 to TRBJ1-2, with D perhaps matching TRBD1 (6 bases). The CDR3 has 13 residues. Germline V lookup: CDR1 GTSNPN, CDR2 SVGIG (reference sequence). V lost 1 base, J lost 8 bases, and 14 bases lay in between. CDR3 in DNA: TGTGCCTGGAGTGCTACAGGGATTAGGGGCTACACCTTC. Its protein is CAWSATGIRGYTF.

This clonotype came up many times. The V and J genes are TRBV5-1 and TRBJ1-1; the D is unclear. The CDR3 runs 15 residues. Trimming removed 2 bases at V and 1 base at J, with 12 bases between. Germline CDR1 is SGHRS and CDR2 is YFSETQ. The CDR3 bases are TGCGCCAGCAGCTTTTCGGGGAATCGGAACACTGAAGCTTTCTTT. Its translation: CASSFSGNRNTEAFF.

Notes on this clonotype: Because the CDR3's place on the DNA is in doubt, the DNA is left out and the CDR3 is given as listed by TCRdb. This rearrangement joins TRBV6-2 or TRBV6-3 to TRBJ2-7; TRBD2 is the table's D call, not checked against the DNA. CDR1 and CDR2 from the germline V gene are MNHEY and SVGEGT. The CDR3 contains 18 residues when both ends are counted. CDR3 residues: CASSIYLCSAGTSYEQYF.

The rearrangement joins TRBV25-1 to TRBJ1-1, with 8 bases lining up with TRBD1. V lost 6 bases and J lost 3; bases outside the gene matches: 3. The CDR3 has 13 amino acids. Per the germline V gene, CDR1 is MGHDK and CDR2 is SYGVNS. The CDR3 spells CASSRGLDTEAFF. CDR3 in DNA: TGTGCCAGCAGCAGGGGGCTGGACACTGAAGCTTTCTTT. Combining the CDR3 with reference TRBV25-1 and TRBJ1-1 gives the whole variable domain EADIYQTPRYLVIGTGKKITLECSQTMGHDKMYWYQQDPGMELHLIHYSYGVNSTEKGDLSSESTVSRIRTEHFPLTLESARPSHTSQYLCASSRGLDTEAFFGQGTRLTVV.

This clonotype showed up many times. This chain's CDR3 is CASGDRRNSPLHF. The DNA of the CDR3 is TGTGCCAGCGGGGACAGGCGAAATTCACCCCTCCACTTT. The V and J genes are TRBV6-1 and TRBJ1-6; 8 bases are shared with TRBD1. CDR3 length: 13 residues. Germline assignment: CDR1 MNHNS and CDR2 SASEGT. With V trimmed by 8 bases and J by 7 bases, 4 bases remained unmatched.

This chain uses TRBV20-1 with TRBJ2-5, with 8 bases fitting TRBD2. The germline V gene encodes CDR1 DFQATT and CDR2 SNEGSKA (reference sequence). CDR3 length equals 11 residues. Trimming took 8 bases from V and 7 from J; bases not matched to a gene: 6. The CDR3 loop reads CSTSGRGTQYF. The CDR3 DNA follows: TGCAGTACAAGCGGGAGAGGGACCCAGTACTTC.

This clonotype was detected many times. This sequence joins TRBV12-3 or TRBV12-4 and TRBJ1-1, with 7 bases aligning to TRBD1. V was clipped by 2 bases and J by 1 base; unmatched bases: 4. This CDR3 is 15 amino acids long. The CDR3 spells CASSLTGDRNTEAFF. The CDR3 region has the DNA TGTGCCAGCAGTTTAACTGGGGACAGGAACACTGAAGCTTTCTTT.

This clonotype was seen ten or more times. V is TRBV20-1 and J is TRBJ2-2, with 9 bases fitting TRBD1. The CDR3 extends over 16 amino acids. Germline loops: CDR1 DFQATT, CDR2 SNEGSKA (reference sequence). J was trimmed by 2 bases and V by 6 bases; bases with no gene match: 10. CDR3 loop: CSATRGDRVNTGELFF. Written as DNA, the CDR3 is TGCAGTGCAACTAGGGGGGACAGGGTTAACACCGGGGAGCTGTTTTTT.

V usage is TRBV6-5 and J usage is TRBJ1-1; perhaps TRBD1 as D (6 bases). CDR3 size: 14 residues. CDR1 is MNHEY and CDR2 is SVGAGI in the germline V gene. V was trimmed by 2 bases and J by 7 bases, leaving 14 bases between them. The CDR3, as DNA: TGTGCCAGCAGTTACGGGCCCACAGGGATTGAAGCTTTCTTT. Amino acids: CASSYGPTGIEAFF.

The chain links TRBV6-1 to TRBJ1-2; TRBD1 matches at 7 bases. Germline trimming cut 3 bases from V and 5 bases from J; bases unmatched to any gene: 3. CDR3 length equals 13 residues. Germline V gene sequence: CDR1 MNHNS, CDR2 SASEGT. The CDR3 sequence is CASSEPTGYGYTF. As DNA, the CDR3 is TGTGCCAGCAGTGAGCCGACAGGGTATGGCTACACCTTC.

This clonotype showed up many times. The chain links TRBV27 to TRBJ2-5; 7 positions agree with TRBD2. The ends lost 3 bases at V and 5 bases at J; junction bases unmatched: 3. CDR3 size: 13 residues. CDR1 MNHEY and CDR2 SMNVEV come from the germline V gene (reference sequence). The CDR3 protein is CASSFRAGETQYF. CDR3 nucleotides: TGTGCCAGCAGTTTTAGAGCGGGGGAGACCCAGTACTTC.

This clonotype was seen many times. In DNA, the CDR3 is TGTGCCAGCAGCCTATTGCTACGGGGGATCTCTGAAGCTTTCTTT. It is translated as CASSLLLRGISEAFF. The chain is built from TRBV28 and TRBJ1-1, with a weak D call TRBD1 (5 bases). CDR3 size: 15 residues. V was trimmed by 6 bases and J by 6 bases, leaving 20 bases between them. The germline CDR1 and CDR2 sequences are MDHEN and SYDVKM.

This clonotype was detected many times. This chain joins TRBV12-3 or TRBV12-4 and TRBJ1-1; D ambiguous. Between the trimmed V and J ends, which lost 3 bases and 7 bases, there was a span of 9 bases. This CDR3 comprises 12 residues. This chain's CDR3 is CASSFRFSEAFF. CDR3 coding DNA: TGTGCCAGCAGTTTTCGGTTTAGTGAAGCTTTCTTT.

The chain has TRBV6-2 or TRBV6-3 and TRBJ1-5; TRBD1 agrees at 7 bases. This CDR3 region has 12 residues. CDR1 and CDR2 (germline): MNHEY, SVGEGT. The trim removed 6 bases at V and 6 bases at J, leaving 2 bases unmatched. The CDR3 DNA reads TGTGCCAGCAGCCGACAGGGTCAGCCCCAGCATTTT. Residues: CASSRQGQPQHF.

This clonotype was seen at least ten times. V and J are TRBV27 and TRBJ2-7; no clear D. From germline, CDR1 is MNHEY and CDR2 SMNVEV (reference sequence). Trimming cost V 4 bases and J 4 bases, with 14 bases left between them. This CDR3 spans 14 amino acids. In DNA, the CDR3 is TGTGCCAGCAGTTCACCCCGACTTGGGTACGAGCAGTACTTC. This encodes CASSSPRLGYEQYF.